This T cell receptor (beta chain) stems from a study of OX40 agonist ivuxolimab in advanced cancers. This CDR3 contains 17 residues. CDR1 and CDR2 from the germline V gene are SNHLY and FYNNEI. V lost 3 bases, J lost 0 bases, and 17 bases lay in between. The method was immunoSEQ multiplex PCR; TCRdb's version includes in-frame clones alone and lacks a portion of them. The top ten hold about 12% of the sample, which has tens of thousands of clones, around four fifths seen once. The genes are TRBV2 and TRBJ1-1; weak D call: TRBD1 (6 bases). The receptor was derived from an adult with an advanced solid tumor such as melanoma, head and neck, liver or kidney cancer. The starting material was CD4+ or CD8+ T cells sorted from blood, obtained in a trial of the OX40 agonist ivuxolimab. CDR3 sequence reads: CASSDSRGTGVNTEAFF. The CDR3, as DNA: TGTGCCAGCAGTGATAGTAGGGGGACCGGGGTGAACACTGAAGCTTTCTTT.